The sequence of this TCR beta chain was determined in a study of blood T cell repertoires in COVID-19. Trimming took off 1 base at V and 3 bases at J, with 7 bases between the two ends. This CDR3 has 14 residues. Germline V gene lookup returns CDR1 SNHLY and CDR2 FYNNEI. As handled by the study authors: The authors estimated nucleated cell counts from reference gene primer amplification. Libraries were prepared by immunoSEQ multiplex PCR; TCRdb keeps only in-frame clonotypes and omits some of them. Clone size and the V and J calls come from that table; the DNA yielded D and trimming. The table records around 57,000 clones, roughly nine tenths of them present only once.

The sequencing sample was made of peripheral blood. The TCR comes from a man aged 45-60 years with acute or convalescent COVID-19. The V call is TRBV2, the J call TRBJ1-3; no definite D call. The chain's CDR3 is CASSEGQFGNTIYF. In nucleotides, the CDR3 is TGTGCCAGCAGTGAAGGGCAGTTTGGAAACACCATATATTTT.